This T cell receptor beta chain was observed in a study of blood T cell repertoires in COVID-19. About the research overall: PBMCs, B-cell-depleted T cells, or T cells were the source of the cDNA or gDNA that made up the material.

The method was immunoSEQ multiplex PCR; TCRdb's version includes in-frame clones alone and lacks a portion of them. The sample shows about 200,000 clones, roughly 91% of them seen only once. In germline, CDR1 is MNHEY, CDR2 SMNVEV (reference sequence). The CDR3 is 15 residues long. Trimming pared 5 bases from V and 0 bases from J, leaving 10 bases between. What was sequenced was peripheral blood. The rearrangement links TRBV27 to TRBJ2-2; D gene ambiguous. This TCR was sampled from a man aged 35 to 55 with active or convalescent COVID-19. The CDR3 reads CASSPFAANTGELFF. The DNA of the CDR3 is TGTGCCAGCAGTCCCTTCGCGGCGAACACCGGGGAGCTGTTTTTT.